This T cell receptor (beta chain) comes out of a study of blood T cell repertoires in COVID-19. As for the study in general: Samples representing acute and convalescent COVID-19 were sourced from the United States, Italy and Spain. T cells, B-cell-depleted T cells, or PBMCs provided the cDNA or gDNA that served as material.

Authors' methods: The authors estimated nucleated cell counts from reference gene primer amplification. Measured with immunoSEQ multiplex PCR; TCRdb has only the in-frame clones, and not every one. V and J calls and clone size are those listed in that table; D and trimming were worked out from the DNA. In the table there are 110,000 to 150,000 clones, around 79% of which are singletons. The V end lost 0 bases, the J end lost 3 bases, and 5 bases lay between the germline ends. The V gene's germline CDR1 is SGHTA and CDR2 FQGTGA. The CDR3 has 14 amino acids. The receptor comes from a man in his 60s with acute or convalescent COVID-19. Input material: peripheral blood. The J gene is TRBJ2-2, the V gene TRBV7-3; D not resolved. CDR3 in DNA: TGTGCCAGCAGCTTAACCCCATACACCGGGGAGCTGTTTTTT. Translating gives CASSLTPYTGELFF. Looking up the rest from reference TRBV7-3 and TRBJ2-2 gives the full variable domain: GAGVSQTPSNKVTEKGKYVELRCDPISGHTALYWYRQSLGQGPEFLIYFQGTGAADDSGLPNDRFFAVRPEGSVSTLKIQRTERGDSAVYLCASSLTPYTGELFFGEGSRLTVL.